This TCR beta chain was identified during a study of shared clonotypes between healthy human individuals. Findings of the study overall: The donor pool, a small one, limited the genetic and exposure-history diversity represented.

For this clone: Its specificity is unknown.

Original handling: Filtering of immunoSEQ junctional sequences could not match full-length read filtering. Only in-frame clones appear in the TCRdb table, and some are missing; sequencing was by immunoSEQ multiplex PCR. From that table come the V and J calls and clone size; the DNA was used to work out D and trimming. This table holds some 2 million clones, roughly 95% found once. The TCR was taken from a man between 18 and 35 years old in good health. The material sequenced was naive CD4+ T cells sorted from blood. Specified subset: CD45RA+ positively selected.

The CDR3 here is CASSLAVTLQSPQHF. CDR3 nucleotide sequence: TGTGCCAGCAGCTTAGCAGTTACTCTGCAGTCGCCCCAGCATTTT. V is TRBV7-2 and J is TRBJ1-5; D is uncertain. The V gene's germline CDR1 is SGHTA and CDR2 FQGNSA. V gave up 0 bases and J gave up 9 bases, with 15 bases separating them. This CDR3 has 15 amino acids.